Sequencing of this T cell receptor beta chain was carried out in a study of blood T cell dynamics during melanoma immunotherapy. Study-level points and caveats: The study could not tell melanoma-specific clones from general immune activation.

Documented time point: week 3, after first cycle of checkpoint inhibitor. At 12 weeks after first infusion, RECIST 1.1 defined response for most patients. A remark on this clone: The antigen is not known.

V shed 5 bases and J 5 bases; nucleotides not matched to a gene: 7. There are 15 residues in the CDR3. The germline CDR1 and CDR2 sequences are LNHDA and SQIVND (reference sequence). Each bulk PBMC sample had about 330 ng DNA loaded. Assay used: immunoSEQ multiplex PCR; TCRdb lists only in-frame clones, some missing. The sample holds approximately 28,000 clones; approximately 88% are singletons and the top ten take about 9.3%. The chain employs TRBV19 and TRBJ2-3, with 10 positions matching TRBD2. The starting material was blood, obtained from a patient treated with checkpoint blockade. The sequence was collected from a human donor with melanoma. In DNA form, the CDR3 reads TGTGCCAGTAGTTCAGCGGGAGGGCCGGTAGATACGCAGTATTTT. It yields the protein CASSSAGGPVDTQYF.